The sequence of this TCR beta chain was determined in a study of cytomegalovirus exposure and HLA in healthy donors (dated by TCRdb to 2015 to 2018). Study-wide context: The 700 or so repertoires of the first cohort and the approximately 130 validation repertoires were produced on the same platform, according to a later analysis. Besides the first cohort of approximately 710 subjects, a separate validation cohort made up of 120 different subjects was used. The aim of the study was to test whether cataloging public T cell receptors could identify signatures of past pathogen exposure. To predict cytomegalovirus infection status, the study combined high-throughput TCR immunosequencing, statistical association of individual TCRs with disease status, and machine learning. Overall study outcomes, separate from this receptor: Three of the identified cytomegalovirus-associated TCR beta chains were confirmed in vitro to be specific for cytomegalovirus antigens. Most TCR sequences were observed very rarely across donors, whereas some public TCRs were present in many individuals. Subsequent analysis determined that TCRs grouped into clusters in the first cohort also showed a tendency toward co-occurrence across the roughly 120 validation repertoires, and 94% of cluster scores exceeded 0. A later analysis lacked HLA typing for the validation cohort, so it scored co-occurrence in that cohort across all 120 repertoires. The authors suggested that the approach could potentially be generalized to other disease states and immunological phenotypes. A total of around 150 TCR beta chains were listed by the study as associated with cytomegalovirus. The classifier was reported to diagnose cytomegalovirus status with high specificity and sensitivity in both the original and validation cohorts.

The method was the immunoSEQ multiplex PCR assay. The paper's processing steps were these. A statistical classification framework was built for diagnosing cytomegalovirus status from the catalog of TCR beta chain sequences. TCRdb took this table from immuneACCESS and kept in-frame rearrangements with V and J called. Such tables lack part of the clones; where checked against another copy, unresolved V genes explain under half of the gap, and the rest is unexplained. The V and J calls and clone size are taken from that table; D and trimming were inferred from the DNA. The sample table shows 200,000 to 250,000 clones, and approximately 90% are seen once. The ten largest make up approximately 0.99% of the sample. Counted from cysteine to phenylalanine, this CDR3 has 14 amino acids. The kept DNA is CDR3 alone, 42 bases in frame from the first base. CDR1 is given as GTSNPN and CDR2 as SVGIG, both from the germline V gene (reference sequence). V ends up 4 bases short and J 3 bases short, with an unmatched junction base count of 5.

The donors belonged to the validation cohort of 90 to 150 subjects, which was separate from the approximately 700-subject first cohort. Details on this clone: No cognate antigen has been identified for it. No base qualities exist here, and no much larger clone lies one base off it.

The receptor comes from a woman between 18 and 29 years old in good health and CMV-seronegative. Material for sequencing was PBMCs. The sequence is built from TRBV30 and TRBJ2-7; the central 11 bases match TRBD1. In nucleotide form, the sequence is TGTGCCTGGAACCCCGGGACAGGGGGCTACGAGCAGTACTTC. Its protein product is CAWNPGTGGYEQYF.